This TCR beta chain was observed in a study of response to subunit inactivated influenza vaccine. Via MiXCR, TCRdb re-called the RT-PCR reads, giving one row per CDR3 protein. This table has about half a million distinct CDR3 sequences, approximately 10% appearing once. Between the trimmed V and J ends, which lost 9 bases and 0 bases, there was a span of 11 bases. Looked up from germline, CDR1 is KGHDR and CDR2 is SFDVKD. This CDR3 region has 14 residues. Whole-study findings and limits: That few new T cells are recruited by each seasonal influenza vaccination was the authors' suggestion.

This clonotype appeared a few times. No antigen is known for it. The chain recombines TRBV24-1 with TRBJ1-5; D is uncertain. Sample: PBMCs from blood, taken about 40 days after vaccination. This clonotype was sampled from a man in his forties or fifties who received an inactivated influenza vaccine. The chain's CDR3 is CATLRANSNQPQHF. The CDR3 DNA sequence: TGTGCCACCCTCCGGGCGAATAGCAATCAGCCCCAGCATTTT.